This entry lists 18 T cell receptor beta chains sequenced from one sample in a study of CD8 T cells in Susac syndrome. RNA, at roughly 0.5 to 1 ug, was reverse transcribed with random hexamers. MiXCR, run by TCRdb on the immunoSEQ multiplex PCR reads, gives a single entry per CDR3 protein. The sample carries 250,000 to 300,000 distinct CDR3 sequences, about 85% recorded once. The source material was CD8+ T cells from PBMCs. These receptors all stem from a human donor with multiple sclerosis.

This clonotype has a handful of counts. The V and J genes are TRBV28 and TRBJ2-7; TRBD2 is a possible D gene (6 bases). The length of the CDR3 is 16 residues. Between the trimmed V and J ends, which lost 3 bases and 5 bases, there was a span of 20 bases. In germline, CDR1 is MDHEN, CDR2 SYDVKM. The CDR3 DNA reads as TGTGCCAGCAGTTTCTGGCTAGCGAGTTTGGTGGACGAGCAGTACTTC. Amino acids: CASSFWLASLVDEQYF.

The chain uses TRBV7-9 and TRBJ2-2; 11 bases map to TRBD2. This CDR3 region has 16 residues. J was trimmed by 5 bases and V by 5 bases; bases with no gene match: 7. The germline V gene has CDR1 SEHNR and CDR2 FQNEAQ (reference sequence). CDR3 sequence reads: CASSPTSGRRTGELFF. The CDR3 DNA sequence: TGTGCCAGCAGCCCTACTAGCGGGAGACGAACCGGGGAGCTGTTTTTT.

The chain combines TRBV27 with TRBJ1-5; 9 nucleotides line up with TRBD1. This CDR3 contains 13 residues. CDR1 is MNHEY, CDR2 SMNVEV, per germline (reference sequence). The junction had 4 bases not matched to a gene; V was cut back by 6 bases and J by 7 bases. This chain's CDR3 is CASSLTGGQPQHF. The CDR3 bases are TGTGCCAGCAGCTTAACAGGGGGCCAGCCCCAGCATTTT.

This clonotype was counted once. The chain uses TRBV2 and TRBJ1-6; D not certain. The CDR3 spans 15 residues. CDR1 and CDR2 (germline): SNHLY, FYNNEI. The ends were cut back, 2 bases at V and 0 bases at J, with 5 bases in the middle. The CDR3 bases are TGTGCCAGCAGTGAACACAGCTCCTATAATTCACCCCTCCACTTT. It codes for CASSEHSSYNSPLHF. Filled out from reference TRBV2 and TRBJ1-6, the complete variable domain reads EPEVTQTPSHQVTQMGQEVILRCVPISNHLYFYWYRQILGQKVEFLVSFYNNEISEKSEIFDDQFSVERPDGSNFTLKIRSTKLEDSAMYFCASSEHSSYNSPLHFGNGTRLTVT.

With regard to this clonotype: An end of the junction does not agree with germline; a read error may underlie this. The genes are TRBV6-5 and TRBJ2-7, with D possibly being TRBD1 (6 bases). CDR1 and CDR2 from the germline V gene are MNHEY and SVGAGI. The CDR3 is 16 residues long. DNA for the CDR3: TGTGCCAGCAGTTACTCGACCGGGACAAGTACCTACGGGCAGTACTTC. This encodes CASSYSTGTSTYGQYF.

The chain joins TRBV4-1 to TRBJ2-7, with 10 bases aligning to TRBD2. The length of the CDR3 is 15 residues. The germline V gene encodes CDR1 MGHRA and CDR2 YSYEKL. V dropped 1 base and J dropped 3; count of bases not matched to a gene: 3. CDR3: CASSQGAGGFYEQYF. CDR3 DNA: TGCGCCAGCAGCCAAGGAGCGGGGGGGTTCTACGAGCAGTACTTC.

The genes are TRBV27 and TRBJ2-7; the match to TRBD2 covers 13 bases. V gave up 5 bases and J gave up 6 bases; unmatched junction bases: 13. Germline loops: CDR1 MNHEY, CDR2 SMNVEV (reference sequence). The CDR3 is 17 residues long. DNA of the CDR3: TGTGCCAGCAGTACCGGACTAGCGGGAGTCATTCGGGGCGAGCAGTACTTC. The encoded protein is CASSTGLAGVIRGEQYF.

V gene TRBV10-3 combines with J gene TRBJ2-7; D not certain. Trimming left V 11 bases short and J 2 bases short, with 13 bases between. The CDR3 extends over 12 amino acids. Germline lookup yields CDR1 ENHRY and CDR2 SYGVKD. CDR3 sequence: CAVRPDPYEQYF. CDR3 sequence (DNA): TGTGCCGTTCGACCGGATCCCTACGAGCAGTACTTC.

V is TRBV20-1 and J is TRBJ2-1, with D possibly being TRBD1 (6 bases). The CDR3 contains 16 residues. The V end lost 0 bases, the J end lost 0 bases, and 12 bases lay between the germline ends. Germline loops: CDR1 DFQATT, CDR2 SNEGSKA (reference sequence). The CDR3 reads CSARDYGQSSYNEQFF. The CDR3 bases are TGCAGTGCTAGAGATTATGGACAGAGCTCCTACAATGAGCAGTTCTTC.

CDR3 sequence: CASRVTGPNTEAFF. The CDR3 DNA reads as TGCGCCAGCAGAGTGACAGGACCGAACACTGAAGCTTTCTTT. The chain carries TRBV5-1 and TRBJ1-1; TRBD1 is a possible D gene (6 bases). The germline CDR1 and CDR2 sequences are SGHRS and YFSETQ. This CDR3 contains 14 residues. V was clipped by 5 bases and J by 1 base, with 12 bases between them. The full variable domain, rest sourced from reference TRBV5-1 and TRBJ1-1, is KAGVTQTPRYLIKTRGQQVTLSCSPISGHRSVSWYQQTPGQGLQFLFEYFSETQRNKGNFPGRFSGRQFSNSRSEMNVSTLELGDSALYLCASRVTGPNTEAFFGQGTRLTVV.

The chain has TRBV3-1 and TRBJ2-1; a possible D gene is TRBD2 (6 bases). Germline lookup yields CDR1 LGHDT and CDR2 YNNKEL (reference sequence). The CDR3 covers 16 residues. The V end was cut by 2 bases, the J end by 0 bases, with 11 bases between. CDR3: CASSQIGRSSYNEQFF. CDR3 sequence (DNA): TGTGCCAGCAGCCAAATCGGGAGATCCTCCTACAATGAGCAGTTCTTC.

The CDR3 bases are TGTGCCAGCAGTTCTTTCAGGGAGCTAGCCAAAAACATTCAGTACTTC. Translation gives CASSSFRELAKNIQYF. The chain has TRBV27 and TRBJ2-4; D is tentatively TRBD1 or TRBD2 (5 bases each). Germline CDR1 MNHEY, CDR2 SMNVEV (reference sequence). The CDR3 is 16 residues long. The germline V and J ends were trimmed by 4 bases and 0 bases, with 13 bases remaining between them.

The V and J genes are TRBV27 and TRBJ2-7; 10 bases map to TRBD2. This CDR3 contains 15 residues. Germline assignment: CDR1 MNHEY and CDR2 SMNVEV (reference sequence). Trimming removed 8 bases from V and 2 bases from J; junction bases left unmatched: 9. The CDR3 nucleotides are TGTGCCAGCGGATGGGGACTAGCGACCACCTACGAGCAGTACTTC. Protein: CASGWGLATTYEQYF.

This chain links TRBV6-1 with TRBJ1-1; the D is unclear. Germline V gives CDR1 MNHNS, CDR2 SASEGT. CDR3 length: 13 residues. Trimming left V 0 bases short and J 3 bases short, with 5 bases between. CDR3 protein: CASSEARDTEAFF. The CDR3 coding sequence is TGTGCCAGCAGTGAAGCGCGCGACACTGAAGCTTTCTTT.

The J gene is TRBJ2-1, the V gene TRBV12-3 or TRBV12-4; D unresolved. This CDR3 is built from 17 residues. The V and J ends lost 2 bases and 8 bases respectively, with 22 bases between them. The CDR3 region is CASSLTLGSYSPDEQFF. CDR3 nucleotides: TGTGCCAGCAGTTTAACACTGGGCTCGTACTCACCAGATGAGCAGTTCTTC.

The CDR3 DNA sequence: TGTGCCAGCAGAAAAACAGGGACAGGGTTCCCTGAAGCTTTCTTT. This translates into CASRKTGTGFPEAFF. This chain connects TRBV2 to TRBJ1-1; 9 bases agree with TRBD1. The CDR3 consists of 15 residues. Germline CDR1 and CDR2: SNHLY and FYNNEI. J gave up 6 bases and V 6 bases, and 11 bases lay outside the gene matches.

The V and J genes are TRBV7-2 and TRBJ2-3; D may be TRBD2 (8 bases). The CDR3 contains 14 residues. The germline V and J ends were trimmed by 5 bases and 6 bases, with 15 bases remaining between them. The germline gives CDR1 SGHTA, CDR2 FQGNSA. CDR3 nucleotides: TGTGCCAGCAGCGTGGGACTAGGGGGCGATACGCAGTATTTT. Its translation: CASSVGLGGDTQYF.

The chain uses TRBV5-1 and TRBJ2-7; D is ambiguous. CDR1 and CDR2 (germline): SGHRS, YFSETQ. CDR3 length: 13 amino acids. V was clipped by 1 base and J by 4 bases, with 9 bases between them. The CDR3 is CASSLQSAYEQYF. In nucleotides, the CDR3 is TGCGCCAGCAGCTTGCAATCGGCGTACGAGCAGTACTTC.